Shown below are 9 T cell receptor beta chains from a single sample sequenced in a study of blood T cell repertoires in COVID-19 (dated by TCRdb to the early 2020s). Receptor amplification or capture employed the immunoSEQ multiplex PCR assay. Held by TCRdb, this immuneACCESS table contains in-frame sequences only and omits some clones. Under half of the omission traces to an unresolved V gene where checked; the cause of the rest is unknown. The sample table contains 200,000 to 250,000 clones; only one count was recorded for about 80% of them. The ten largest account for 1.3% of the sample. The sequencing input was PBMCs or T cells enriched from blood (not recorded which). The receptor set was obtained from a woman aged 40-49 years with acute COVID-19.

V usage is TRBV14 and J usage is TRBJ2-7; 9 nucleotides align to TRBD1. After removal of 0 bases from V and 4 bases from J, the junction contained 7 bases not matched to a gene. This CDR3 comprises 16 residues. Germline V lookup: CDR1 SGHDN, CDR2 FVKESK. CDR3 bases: TGTGCCAGCAGCCAAGATTTCGGGACAGGGCCTTACGAGCAGTACTTC. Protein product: CASSQDFGTGPYEQYF.

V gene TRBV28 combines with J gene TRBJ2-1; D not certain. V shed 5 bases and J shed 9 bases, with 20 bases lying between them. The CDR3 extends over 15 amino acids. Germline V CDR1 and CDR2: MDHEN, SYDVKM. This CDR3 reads CASSLPYQSSGEQFF. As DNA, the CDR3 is TGTGCCAGCAGTCTCCCCTACCAGAGCTCGGGTGAGCAGTTCTTC.

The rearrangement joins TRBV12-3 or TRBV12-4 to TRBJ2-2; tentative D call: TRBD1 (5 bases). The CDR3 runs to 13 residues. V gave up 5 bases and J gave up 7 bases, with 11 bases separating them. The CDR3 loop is CASSPTQVGELFF. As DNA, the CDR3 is TGTGCCAGCAGTCCAACACAGGTCGGGGAGCTGTTTTTT.

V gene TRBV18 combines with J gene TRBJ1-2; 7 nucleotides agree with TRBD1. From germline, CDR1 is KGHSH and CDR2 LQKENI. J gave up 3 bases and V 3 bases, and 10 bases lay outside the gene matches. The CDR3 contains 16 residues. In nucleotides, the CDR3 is TGTGCCAGCTCACCTCGACGAACCGACAGGGACTATGGCTACACCTTC. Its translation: CASSPRRTDRDYGYTF. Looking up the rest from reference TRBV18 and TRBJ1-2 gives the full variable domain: NAGVMQNPRHLVRRRGQEARLRCSPMKGHSHVYWYRQLPEEGLKFMVYLQKENIIDESGMPKERFSAEFPKEGPSILRIQQVVRGDSAAYFCASSPRRTDRDYGYTFGSGTRLTVV.

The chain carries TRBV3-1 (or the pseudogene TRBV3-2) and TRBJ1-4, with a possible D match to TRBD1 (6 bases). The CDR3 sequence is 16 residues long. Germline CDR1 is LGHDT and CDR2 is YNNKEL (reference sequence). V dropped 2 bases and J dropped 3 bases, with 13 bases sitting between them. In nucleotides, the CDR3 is TGTGCCAGCAGCCAATATCCAGGGGTGGCTAATGAAAAACTGTTTTTT. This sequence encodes CASSQYPGVANEKLFF.

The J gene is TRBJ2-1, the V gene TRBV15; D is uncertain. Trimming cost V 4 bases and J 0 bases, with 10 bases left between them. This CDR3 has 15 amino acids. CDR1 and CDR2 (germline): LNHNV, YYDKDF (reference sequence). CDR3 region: CATSTPRSSYNEQFF. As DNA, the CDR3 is TGTGCCACCAGCACCCCGAGGAGCTCCTACAATGAGCAGTTCTTC.

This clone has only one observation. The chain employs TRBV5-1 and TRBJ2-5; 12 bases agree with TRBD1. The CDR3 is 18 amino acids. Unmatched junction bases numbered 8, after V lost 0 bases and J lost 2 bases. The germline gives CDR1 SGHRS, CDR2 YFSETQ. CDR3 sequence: CASSLGFGTGGLQETQYF. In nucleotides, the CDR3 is TGCGCCAGCAGCTTGGGTTTCGGGACAGGGGGCCTTCAAGAGACCCAGTACTTC. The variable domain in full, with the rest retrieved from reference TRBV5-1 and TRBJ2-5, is KAGVTQTPRYLIKTRGQQVTLSCSPISGHRSVSWYQQTPGQGLQFLFEYFSETQRNKGNFPGRFSGRQFSNSRSEMNVSTLELGDSALYLCASSLGFGTGGLQETQYFGPGTRLLVL.

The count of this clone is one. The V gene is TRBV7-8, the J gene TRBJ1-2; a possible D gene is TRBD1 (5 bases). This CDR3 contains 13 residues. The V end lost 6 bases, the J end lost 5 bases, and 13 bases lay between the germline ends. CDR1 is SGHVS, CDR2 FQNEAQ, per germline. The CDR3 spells CASSPGGGYGYTF. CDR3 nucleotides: TGTGCCAGCAGTCCGGGGGGTGGGTATGGCTACACCTTC.

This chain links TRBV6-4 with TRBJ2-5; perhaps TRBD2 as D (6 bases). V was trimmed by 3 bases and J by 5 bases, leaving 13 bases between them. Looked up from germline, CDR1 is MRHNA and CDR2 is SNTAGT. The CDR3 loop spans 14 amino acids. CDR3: CASSEAGTLETQYF. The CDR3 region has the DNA TGTGCCAGCAGTGAGGCGGGGACCTTGGAGACCCAGTACTTC.